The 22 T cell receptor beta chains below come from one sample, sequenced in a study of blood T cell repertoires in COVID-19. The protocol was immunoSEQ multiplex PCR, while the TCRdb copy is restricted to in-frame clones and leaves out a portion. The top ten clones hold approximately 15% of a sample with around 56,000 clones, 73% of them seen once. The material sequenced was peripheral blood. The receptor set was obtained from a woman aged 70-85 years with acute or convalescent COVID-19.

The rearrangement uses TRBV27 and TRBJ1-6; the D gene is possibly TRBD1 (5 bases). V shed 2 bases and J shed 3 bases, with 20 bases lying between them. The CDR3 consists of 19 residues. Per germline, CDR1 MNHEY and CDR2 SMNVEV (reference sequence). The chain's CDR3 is CASSLKGNRGGSYNSPLHF. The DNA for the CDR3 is TGTGCCAGCAGTTTAAAGGGGAATAGGGGTGGAAGCTATAATTCACCCCTCCACTTT.

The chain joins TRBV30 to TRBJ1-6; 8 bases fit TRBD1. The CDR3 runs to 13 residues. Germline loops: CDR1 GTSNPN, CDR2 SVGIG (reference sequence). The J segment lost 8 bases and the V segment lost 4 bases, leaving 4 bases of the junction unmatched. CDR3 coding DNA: TGTGCCTGGAACCAACAGGGGGATTCACCCCTCCACTTT. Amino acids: CAWNQQGDSPLHF.

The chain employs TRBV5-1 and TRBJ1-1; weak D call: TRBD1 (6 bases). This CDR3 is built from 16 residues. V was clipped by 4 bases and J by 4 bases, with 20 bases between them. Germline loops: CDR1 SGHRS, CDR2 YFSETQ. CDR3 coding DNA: TGCGCCAGCAGCCCGATTGGACAGCGGGGGAGCACTGAAGCTTTCTTT. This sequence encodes CASSPIGQRGSTEAFF.

CDR3 sequence (DNA): TGTGCCAGCAGTCGAGACAGAGGCAATCAGCCCCAGCATTTT. It yields the protein CASSRDRGNQPQHF. The chain joins TRBV6-5 to TRBJ1-5, with D perhaps TRBD1 (5 bases). The CDR3 runs 14 residues. Trimming took off 5 bases at V and 2 bases at J, with 10 bases between the two ends. Germline values: CDR1 MNHEY, CDR2 SVGAGI.

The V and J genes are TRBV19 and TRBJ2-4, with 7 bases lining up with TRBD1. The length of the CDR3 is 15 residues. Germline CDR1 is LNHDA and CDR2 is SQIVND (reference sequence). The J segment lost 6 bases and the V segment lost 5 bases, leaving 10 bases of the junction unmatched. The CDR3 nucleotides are TGTGCCAGTAGTTCACCAACAGGGGAAAGAAACATTCAGTACTTC. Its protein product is CASSSPTGERNIQYF.

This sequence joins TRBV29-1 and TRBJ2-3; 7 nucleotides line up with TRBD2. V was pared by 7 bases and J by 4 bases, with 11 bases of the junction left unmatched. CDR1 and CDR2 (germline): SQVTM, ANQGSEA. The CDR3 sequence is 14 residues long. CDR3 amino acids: CSARTSTTADTQYF. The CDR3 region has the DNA TGCAGCGCTAGGACTAGTACCACTGCAGATACGCAGTATTTT.

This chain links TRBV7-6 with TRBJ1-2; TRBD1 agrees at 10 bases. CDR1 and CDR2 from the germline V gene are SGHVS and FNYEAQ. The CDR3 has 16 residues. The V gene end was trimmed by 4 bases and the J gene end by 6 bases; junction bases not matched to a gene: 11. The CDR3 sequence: CASSSLKPGTGDGYTF. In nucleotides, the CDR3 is TGTGCCAGCAGCTCCCTAAAACCCGGGACAGGGGATGGCTACACCTTC.

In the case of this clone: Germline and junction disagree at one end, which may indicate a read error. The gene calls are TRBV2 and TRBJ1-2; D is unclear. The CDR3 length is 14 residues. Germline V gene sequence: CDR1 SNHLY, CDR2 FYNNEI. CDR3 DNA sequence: TGTGCCAGCAGTATCTTCCCGGAGTCCGGTTCGTCTCGGTTT. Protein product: CASSIFPESGSSRF.

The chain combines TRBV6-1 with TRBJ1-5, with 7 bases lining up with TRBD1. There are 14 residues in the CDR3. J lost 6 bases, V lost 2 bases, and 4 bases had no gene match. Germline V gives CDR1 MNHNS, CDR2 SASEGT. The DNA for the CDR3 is TGTGCCAGCAGTGAAAGCAGGGGGATTCAGCCCCAGCATTTT. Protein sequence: CASSESRGIQPQHF.

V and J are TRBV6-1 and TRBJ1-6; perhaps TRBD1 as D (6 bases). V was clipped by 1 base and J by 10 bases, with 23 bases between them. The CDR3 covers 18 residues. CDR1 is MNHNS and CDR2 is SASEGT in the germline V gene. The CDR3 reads CASSEDRNLGALGSPLHF. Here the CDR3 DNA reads TGTGCCAGCAGTGAAGACCGGAATTTGGGGGCTCTAGGATCACCCCTCCACTTT.

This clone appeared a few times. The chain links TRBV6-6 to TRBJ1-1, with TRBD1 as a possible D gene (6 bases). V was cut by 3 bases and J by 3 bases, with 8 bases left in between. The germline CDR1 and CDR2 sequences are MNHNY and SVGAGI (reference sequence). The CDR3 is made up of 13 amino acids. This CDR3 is CASSYRTDTEAFF. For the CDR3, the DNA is TGTGCCAGCAGTTATAGGACAGACACTGAAGCTTTCTTT.

The chain's CDR3 is CASSIDPRGTNYGYTF. The CDR3 DNA is TGTGCCAGTAGTATAGATCCCCGAGGAACTAACTATGGCTACACCTTC. The rearrangement uses TRBV19 and TRBJ1-2; unclear D gene. Germline CDR1 reads LNHDA; CDR2 reads SQIVND (reference sequence). The CDR3 is made up of 16 amino acids. V was shortened by 0 bases and J by 0 bases, with 11 bases between the two germline ends. Using reference TRBV19 and TRBJ1-2 for the parts outside the CDR3, the full variable domain is DGGITQSPKYLFRKEGQNVTLSCEQNLNHDAMYWYRQDPGQGLRLIYYSQIVNDFQKGDIAEGYSVSREKKESFPLTVTSAQKNPTAFYLCASSIDPRGTNYGYTFGSGTRLTVV.

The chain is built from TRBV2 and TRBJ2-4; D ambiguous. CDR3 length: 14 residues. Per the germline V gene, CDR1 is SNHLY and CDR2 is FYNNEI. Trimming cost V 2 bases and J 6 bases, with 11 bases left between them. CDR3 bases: TGTGCCAGCAGTGAAACAGCCCATCGAAACATTCAGTACTTC. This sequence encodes CASSETAHRNIQYF.

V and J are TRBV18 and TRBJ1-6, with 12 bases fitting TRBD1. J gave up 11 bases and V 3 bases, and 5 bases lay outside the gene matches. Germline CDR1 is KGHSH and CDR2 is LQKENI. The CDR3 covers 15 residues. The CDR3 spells CASSPGTGGKTPLHF. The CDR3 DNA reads TGTGCCAGCTCACCCGGGACAGGGGGCAAAACACCCCTCCACTTT.

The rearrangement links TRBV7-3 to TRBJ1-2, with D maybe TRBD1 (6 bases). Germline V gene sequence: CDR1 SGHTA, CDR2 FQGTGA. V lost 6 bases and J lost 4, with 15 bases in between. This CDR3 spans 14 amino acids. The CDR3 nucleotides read TGTGCCAGCAGGCTTTCTAGGACAGCCTATGGCTACACCTTC. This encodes CASRLSRTAYGYTF.

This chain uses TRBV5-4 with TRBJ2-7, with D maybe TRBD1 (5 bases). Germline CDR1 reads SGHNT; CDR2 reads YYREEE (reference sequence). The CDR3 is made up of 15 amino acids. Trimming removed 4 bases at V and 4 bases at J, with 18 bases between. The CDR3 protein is CASSPPAGFGYEQYF. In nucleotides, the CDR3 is TGTGCCAGCAGCCCCCCCGCAGGGTTCGGTTACGAGCAGTACTTC.

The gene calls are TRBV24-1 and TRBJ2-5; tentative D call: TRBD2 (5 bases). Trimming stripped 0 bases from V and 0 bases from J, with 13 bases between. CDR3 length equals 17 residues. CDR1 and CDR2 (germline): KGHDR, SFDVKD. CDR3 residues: CATSDLHCRGYQETQYF. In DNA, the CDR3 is TGTGCCACCAGTGATTTGCACTGTAGAGGGTACCAAGAGACCCAGTACTTC.

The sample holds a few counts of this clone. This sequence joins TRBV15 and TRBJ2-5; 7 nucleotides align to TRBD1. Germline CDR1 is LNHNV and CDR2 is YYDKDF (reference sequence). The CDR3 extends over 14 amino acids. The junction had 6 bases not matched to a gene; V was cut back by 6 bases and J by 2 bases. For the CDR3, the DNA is TGTGCCACCAGTGCCGGACAGGAACAAGAGACCCAGTACTTC. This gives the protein CATSAGQEQETQYF.

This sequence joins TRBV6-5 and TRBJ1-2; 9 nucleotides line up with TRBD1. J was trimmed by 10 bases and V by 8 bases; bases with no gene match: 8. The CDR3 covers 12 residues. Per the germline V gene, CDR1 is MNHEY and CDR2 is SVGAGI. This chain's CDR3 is CASGGQGPIYTF. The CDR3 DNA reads TGTGCCAGCGGAGGACAGGGGCCTATCTACACCTTC.

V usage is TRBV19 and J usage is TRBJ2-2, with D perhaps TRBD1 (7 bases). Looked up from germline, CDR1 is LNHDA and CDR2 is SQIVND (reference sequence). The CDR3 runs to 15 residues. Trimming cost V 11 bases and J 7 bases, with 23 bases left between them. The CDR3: CAVGAGRGHDGELFF. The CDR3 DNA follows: TGTGCCGTCGGGGCGGGAAGGGGGCACGACGGGGAGCTGTTTTTT.

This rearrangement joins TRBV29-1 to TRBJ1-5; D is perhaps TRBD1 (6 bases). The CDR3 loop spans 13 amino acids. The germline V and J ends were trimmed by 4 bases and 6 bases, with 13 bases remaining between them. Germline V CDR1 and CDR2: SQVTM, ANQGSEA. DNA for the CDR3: TGCAGCGTTGTTGGGGGGGGCGGTCAGCCCCAGCATTTT. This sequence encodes CSVVGGGGQPQHF. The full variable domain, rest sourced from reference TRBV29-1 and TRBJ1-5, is SAVISQKPSRDICQRGTSLTIQCQVDSQVTMMFWYRQQPGQSLTLIATANQGSEATYESGFVIDKFPISRPNLTFSTLTVSNMSPEDSSIYLCSVVGGGGQPQHFGDGTRLSIL.

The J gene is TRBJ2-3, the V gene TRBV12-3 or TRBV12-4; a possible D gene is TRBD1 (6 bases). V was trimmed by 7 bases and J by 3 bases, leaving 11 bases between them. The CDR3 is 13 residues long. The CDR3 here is CASTRGTTDTQYF. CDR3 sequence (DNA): TGTGCCAGCACTAGGGGGACAACAGATACGCAGTATTTT.